This T cell receptor (beta chain) was sequenced in a study of blood T cell repertoires in COVID-19. Study-level background: The samples span acute and convalescent COVID-19 from the United States, Italy and Spain. Sources were T cells, B-cell-depleted T cells, or PBMCs; the material itself was cDNA or gDNA.

Original processing methods: Reference gene primer amplification gave estimated nucleated cell counts. The protocol was immunoSEQ multiplex PCR, while the TCRdb copy is restricted to in-frame clones and leaves out a portion. V and J calls plus clone size are reproduced from that table; the DNA served to infer D and trimming. The repertoire holds some 180,000 clones, with approximately 80% as singletons. Trimming removed 4 bases at V and 1 base at J, with 8 bases between. The CDR3 consists of 13 residues. Per the germline V gene, CDR1 is SGHRS and CDR2 is YFSETQ. Recruited during active infection, patients (from Seattle) were subsequently followed longitudinally.

The sequence was obtained from a woman older than 75 with COVID-19, enrolled during active disease. Material for sequencing was peripheral blood. The V and J genes are TRBV5-1 and TRBJ1-1; D might be TRBD1 (5 bases). CDR3 DNA: TGCGCCAGCAGCCCGCAGGGGAACACTGAAGCTTTCTTT. Protein sequence: CASSPQGNTEAFF.